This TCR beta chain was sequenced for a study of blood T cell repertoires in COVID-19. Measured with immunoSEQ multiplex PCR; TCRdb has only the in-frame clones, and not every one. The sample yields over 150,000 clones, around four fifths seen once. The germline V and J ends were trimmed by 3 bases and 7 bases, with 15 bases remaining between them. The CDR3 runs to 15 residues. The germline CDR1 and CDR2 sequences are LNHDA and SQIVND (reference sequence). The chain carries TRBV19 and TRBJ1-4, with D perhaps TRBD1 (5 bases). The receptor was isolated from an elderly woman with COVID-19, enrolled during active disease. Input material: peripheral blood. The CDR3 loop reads CASSIFQGGSEKLFF. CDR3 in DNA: TGTGCCAGTAGTATCTTTCAGGGTGGAAGTGAAAAACTGTTTTTT.